This record concerns one TCR beta chain sequence. The CDR3 is cut off 3 residues early in the read; its end comes from the germline J gene. The entry originates in a study of T cells in women clearing cervical HPV infection. Germline lookup yields CDR1 KGHSY and CDR2 FQNENV. CDR3 size: 17 residues. Assay: immunoSEQ multiplex PCR; the TCRdb copy retains only in-frame clones and omits some. Across around 33,000 clones, the top ten clones capture 3.5% of the sample. The chain combines TRBV16 with TRBJ2-2, with 8 bases that match TRBD2. The sequence was collected from a woman between 18 and 70 years old with a cervical HPV16 infection that either progressed to CIN3+ or cleared (not recorded which). Source material: blood buffy coat. The sequenced CDR3 bases are TGTGCCAGCAGCAACTCCGGGGGGGCTGCAACTAATGAAAAG. Translation gives CASSNSGGAATNEK. The entire CDR3 protein reads CASSNSGGAATNEKLFF.